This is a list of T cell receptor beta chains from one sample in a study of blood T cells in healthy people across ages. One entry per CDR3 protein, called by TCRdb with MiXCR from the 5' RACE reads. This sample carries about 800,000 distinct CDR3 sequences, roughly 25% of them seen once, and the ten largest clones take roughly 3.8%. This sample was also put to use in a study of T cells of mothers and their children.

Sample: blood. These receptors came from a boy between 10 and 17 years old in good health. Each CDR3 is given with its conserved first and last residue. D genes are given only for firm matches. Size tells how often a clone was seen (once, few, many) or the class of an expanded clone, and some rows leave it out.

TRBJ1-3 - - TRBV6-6 TGTGCCAGCACTAGGAGGCAGGTTGGAAACACCATATATTTT CASTRRQVGNTIYF
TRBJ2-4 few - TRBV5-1 TGCGCCAGCAGCTTGGTCCCGTTCATAGAGTTGTCCAAAAACATTCAGTACTTC CASSLVPFIELSKNIQYF
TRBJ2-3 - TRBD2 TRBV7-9 TGTGCCAGCAGCCCCGGACTAGCGGGACCGCGATTGGATACGCAGTATTTT CASSPGLAGPRLDTQYF
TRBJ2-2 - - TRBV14 TGTGCCAGCACCAAAACGTCGAACACCGGGGAGCTGTTTTTT CASTKTSNTGELFF
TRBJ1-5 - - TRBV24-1 TGTGCCACCAGTGATTACAGGGTCTCGCAGCCCCAGCATTTT CATSDYRVSQPQHF
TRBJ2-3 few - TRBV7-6 TGTGCCAGCAGCTGGAGGGACAGCCTCACAGATACGCAGTATTTT CASSWRDSLTDTQYF
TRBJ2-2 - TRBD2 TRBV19 TGTGCCAGTAGTCCCCGGACTAGCGTCACCGGGGAGCTGTTTTTT CASSPRTSVTGELFF
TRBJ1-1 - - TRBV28 TGTGCCAGCAGTTCACCCGGGACATCTTACACTGAAGCTTTCTTT CASSSPGTSYTEAFF
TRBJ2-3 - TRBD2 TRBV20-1 TGCAGTGCTAGAGAACTGTTTGGGCGGGGGATACGCACAGATACGCAGTATTTT CSARELFGRGIRTDTQYF
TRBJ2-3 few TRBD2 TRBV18 TGTGCCAGCTCAACAGTAGCGGGAGCGACAGATACGCAGTATTTT CASSTVAGATDTQYF
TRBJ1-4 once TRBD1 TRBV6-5 TGTGCCAGCAAGCGAGGGACAGGGGTTGGGGAAAAACTGTTTTTT CASKRGTGVGEKLFF
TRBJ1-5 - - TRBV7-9 TGTGCCAGCAGCTTAGGAGATAGCTTTAATCAGCCCCAGCATTTT CASSLGDSFNQPQHF
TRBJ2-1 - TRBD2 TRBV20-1 TGCAGTGCTAGAGCCTTGGCCCCAGCGGGACTAGCGGAGTACAATGAGCAGTTCTTC CSARALAPAGLAEYNEQFF
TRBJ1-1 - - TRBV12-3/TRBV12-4 TGTGCCAGCAGTTTAGTGGGTCTCACTGAAGCTTTCTTT CASSLVGLTEAFF
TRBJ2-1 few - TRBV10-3 TGTGCCATCAGTGAGTCGGTAGAGGACAGTTCCTACAATGAGCAGTTCTTC CAISESVEDSSYNEQFF
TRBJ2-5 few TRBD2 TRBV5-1 TGCGCCAGCAGCTTGGCCGGGACTAACCAAGAGACCCAGTACTTC CASSLAGTNQETQYF
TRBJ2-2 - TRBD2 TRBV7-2 TGTGCCAGCAGCCAAGGTGGCGGGAGTTCCGGGGAGCTGTTTTTT CASSQGGGSSGELFF
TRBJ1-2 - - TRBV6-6 TGTGCCAGCACCCTCCTACTGACGGATTATGGCTACACCTTC CASTLLLTDYGYTF
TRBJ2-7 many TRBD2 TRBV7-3 TGTGCCAGCAGCCCGGGGGAGGGCGCCTACGAGCAGTACTTC CASSPGEGAYEQYF